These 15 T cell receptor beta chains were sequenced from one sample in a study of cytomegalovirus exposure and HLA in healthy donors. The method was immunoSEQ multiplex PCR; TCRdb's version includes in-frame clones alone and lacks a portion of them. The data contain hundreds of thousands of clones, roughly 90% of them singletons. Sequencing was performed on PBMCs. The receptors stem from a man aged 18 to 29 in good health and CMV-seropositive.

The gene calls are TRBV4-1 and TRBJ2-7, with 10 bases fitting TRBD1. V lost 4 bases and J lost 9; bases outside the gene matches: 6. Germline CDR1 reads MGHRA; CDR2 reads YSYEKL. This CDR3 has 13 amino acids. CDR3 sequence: CASSLGTGVMQYF. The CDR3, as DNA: TGCGCCAGCAGCCTCGGGACAGGGGTTATGCAGTACTTC.

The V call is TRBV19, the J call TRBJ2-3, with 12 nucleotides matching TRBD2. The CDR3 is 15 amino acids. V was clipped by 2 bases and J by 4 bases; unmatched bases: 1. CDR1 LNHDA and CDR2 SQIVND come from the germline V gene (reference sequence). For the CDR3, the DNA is TGTGCCAGTAGTATACTAGCGGGAGGGTCAGATACGCAGTATTTT. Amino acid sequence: CASSILAGGSDTQYF.

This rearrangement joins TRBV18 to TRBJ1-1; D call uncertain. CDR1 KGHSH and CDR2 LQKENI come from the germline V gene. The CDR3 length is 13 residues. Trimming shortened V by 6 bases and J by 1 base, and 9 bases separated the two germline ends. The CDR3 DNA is TGTGCCAGCTCTAGGACGGAGAACACTGAAGCTTTCTTT. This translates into CASSRTENTEAFF.

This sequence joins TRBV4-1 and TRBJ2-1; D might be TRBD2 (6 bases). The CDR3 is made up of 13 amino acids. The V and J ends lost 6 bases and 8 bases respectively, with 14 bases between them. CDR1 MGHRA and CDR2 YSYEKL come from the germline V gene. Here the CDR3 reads CASRDGLSDEQFF. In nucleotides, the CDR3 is TGCGCCAGCAGGGACGGACTATCCGATGAGCAGTTCTTC.

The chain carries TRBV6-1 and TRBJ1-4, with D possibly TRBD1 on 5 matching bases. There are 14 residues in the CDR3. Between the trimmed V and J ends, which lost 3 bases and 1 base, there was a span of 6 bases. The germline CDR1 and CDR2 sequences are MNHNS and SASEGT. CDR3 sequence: CASSEGGTNEKLFF. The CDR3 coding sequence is TGTGCCAGCAGTGAGGGGGGAACTAATGAAAAACTGTTTTTT.

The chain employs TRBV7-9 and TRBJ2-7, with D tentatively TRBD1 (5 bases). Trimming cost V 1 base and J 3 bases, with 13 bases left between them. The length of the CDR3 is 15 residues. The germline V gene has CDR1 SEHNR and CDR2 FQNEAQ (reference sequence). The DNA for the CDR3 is TGTGCCAGCAGCTTAGTAGCAGGGTTAATCTACGAGCAGTACTTC. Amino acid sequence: CASSLVAGLIYEQYF. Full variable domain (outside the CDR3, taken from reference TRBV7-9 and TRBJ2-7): DTGVSQNPRHKITKRGQNVTFRCDPISEHNRLYWYRQTLGQGPEFLTYFQNEAQLEKSRLLSDRFSAERPKGSFSTLEIQRTEQGDSAMYLCASSLVAGLIYEQYFGPGTRLTVT.

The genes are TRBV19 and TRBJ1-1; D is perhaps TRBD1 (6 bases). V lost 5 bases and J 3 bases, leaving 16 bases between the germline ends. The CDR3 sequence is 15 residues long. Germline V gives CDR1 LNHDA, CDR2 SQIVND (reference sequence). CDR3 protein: CASSWGARGYTEAFF. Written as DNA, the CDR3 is TGTGCCAGTAGTTGGGGGGCGAGGGGATACACTGAAGCTTTCTTT.

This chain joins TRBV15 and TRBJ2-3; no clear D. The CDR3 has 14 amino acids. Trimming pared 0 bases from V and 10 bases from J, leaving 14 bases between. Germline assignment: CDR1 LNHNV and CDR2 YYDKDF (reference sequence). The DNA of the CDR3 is TGTGCCACCAGCAGAGACCTTTTCAACGGGTCGCAGTATTTT. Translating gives CATSRDLFNGSQYF.

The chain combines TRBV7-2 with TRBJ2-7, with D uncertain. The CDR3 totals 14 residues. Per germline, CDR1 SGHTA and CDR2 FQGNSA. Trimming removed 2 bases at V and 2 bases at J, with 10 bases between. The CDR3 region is CASSLNPEAYEQYF. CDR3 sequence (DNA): TGTGCCAGCAGCTTAAATCCCGAGGCCTACGAGCAGTACTTC.

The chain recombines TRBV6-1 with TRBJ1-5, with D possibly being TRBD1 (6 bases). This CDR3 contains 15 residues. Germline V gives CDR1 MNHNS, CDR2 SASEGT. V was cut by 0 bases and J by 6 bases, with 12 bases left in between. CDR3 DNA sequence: TGTGCCAGCAGTGAAGCGGTTCAGGGGACTCAGCCCCAGCATTTT. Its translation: CASSEAVQGTQPQHF.

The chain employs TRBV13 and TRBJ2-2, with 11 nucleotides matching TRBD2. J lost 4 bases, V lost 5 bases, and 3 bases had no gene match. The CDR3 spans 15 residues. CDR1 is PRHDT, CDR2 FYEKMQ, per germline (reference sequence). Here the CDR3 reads CASSGSGRATGELFF. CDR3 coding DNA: TGTGCCAGCAGCGGTAGCGGGAGGGCCACCGGGGAGCTGTTTTTT. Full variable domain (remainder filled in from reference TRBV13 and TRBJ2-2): AAGVIQSPRHLIKEKRETATLKCYPIPRHDTVYWYQQGPGQDPQFLISFYEKMQSDKGSIPDRFSAQQFSDYHSELNMSSLELGDSALYFCASSGSGRATGELFFGEGSRLTVL.

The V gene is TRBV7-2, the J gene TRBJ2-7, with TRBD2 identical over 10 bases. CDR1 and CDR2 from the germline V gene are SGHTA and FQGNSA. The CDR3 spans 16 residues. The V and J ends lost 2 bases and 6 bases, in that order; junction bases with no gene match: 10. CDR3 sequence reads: CASSLTVASGSTEQYF. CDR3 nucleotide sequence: TGTGCCAGCAGCTTAACCGTGGCTAGCGGGAGTACCGAGCAGTACTTC.

The chain's CDR3 is CASSDASGGVDTQYF. The CDR3 DNA is TGTGCCAGCAGTGACGCTAGCGGAGGGGTAGATACGCAGTATTTT. This rearrangement joins TRBV6-4 to TRBJ2-3; 7 bases align to TRBD2. The CDR3 runs 15 residues. Trimming took 2 bases from V and 5 from J; bases not matched to a gene: 7. In germline, CDR1 is MRHNA, CDR2 SNTAGT.

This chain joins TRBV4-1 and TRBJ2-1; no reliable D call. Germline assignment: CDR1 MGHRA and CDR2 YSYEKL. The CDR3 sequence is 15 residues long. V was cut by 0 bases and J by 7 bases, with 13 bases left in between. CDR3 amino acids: CASSQDPLGRNEQFF. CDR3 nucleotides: TGCGCCAGCAGCCAAGACCCTCTAGGTCGAAATGAGCAGTTCTTC.

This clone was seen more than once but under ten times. In DNA, the CDR3 is TGTGCCAGCAGCTTAGCAGGTCGGTCGCAGTACTTC. Its translation: CASSLAGRSQYF. The chain joins TRBV7-9 to TRBJ2-7; D unclear. The CDR3 length is 12 residues. V was cut by 0 bases and J by 9 bases, with 9 bases left in between. The germline V gene has CDR1 SEHNR and CDR2 FQNEAQ (reference sequence).